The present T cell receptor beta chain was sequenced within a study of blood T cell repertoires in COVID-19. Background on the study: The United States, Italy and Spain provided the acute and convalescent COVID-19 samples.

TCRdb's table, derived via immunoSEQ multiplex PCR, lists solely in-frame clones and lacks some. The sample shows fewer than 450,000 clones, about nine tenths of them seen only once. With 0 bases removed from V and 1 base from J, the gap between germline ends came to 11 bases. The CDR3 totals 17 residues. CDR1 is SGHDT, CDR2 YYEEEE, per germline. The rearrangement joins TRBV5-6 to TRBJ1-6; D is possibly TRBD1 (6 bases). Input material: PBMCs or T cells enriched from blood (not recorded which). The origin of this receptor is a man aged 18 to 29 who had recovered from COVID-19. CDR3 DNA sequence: TGTGCCAGCAGCTTGGTGGGGGCCGGATCCTATAATTCACCCCTCCACTTT. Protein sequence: CASSLVGAGSYNSPLHF.